This T cell receptor (beta chain) was recorded in a study of CD8 T cells in ankylosing spondylitis. From germline, CDR1 is ENHRY and CDR2 SYGVKD. The CDR3 runs to 17 residues. After removal of 4 bases from V and 0 bases from J, the junction contained 9 bases not matched to a gene. Preparation of TCR beta libraries was done by quantitative 5'-RACE with molecular barcodes. TCRdb passed the 5' RACE reads through MiXCR, listing each CDR3 protein once. This sample carries some 270,000 distinct CDR3 sequences, over 30% of them seen once, and the ten largest clones take approximately 4.4%. In this sample, this clonotype turned up a few times. Its antigen is undetermined. Whole-study results and caveats: Those disease-linked clones were CD8+; they were also relatively rare in peripheral blood.

The chain employs TRBV10-3 and TRBJ2-1, with 7 bases lining up with TRBD2. The source of this sequence is a male donor with ankylosing spondylitis or in good health (not recorded which). The material sequenced was blood, either unsorted or a sorted T cell fraction (not recorded which). In nucleotides, the CDR3 is TGTGCCATCAGTGGAGGAGGGCGGGGGAGCTCCTACAATGAGCAGTTCTTC. It encodes CAISGGGRGSSYNEQFF.